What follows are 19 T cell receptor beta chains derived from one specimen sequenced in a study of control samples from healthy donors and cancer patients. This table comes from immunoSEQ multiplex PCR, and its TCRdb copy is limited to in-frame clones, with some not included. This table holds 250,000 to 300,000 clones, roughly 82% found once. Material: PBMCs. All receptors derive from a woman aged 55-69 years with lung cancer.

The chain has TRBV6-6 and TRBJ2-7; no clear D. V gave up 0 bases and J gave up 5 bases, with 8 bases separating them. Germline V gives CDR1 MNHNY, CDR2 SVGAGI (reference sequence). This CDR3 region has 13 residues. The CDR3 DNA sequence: TGTGCCAGCAGTTACTCGCCGCGGAACGAGCAGTACTTC. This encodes CASSYSPRNEQYF.

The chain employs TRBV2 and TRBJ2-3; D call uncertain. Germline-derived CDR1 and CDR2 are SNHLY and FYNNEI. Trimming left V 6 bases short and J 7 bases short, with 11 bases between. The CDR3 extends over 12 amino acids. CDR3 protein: CASRERDYTQYF. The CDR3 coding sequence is TGTGCCAGCAGAGAAAGGGATTATACGCAGTATTTT.

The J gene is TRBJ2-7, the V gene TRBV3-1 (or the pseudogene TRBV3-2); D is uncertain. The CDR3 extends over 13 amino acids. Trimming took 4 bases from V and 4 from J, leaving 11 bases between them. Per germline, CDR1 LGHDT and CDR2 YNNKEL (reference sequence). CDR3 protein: CASSRGAAYEQYF. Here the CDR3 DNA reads TGTGCCAGCAGCCGAGGTGCAGCATACGAGCAGTACTTC.

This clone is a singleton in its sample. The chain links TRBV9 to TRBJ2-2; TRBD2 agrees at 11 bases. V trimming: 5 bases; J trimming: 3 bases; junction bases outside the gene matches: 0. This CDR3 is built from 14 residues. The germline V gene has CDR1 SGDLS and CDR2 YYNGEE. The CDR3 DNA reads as TGTGCCAGCAGGGGACTAGCGGACACCGGGGAGCTGTTTTTT. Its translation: CASRGLADTGELFF.

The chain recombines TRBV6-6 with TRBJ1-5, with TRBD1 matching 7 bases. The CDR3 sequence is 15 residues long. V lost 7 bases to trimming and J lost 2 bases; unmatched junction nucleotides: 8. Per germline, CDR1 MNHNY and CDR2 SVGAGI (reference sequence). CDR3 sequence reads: CASTTDRAGNQPQHF. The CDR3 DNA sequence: TGTGCCAGCACCACCGACAGGGCGGGCAATCAGCCCCAGCATTTT.

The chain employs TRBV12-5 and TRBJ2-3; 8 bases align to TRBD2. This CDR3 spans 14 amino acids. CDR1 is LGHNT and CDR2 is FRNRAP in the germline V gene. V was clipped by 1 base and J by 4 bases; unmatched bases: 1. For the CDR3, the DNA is TGTGCTAGTGGTTTGGGGACTAGCCCAGATACGCAGTATTTT. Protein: CASGLGTSPDTQYF. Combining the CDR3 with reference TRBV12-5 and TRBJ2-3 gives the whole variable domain DARVTQTPRHKVTEMGQEVTMRCQPILGHNTVFWYRQTMMQGLELLAYFRNRAPLDDSGMPKDRFSAEMPDATLATLKIQPSEPRDSAVYFCASGLGTSPDTQYFGPGTRLTVL.

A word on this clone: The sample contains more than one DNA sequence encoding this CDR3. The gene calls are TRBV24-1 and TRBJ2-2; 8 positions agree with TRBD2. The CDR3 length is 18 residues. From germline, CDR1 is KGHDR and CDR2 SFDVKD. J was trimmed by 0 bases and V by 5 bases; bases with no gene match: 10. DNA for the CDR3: TGTGCCACCAGTGTGGGGGCGGCGGGGGGTTCGAACACCGGGGAGCTGTTTTTT. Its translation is CATSVGAAGGSNTGELFF.

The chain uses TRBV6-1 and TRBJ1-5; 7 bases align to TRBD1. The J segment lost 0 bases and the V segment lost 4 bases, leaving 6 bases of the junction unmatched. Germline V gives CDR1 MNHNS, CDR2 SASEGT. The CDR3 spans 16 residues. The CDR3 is CASSVMTGNSNQPQHF. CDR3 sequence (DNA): TGTGCCAGCAGTGTAATGACAGGGAATAGCAATCAGCCCCAGCATTTT.

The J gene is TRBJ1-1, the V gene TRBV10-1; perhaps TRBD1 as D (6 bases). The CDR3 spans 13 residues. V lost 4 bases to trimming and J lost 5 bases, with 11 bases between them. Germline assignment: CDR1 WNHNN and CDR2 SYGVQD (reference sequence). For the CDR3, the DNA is TGCGCCAGCAGTGCACAGGGAGGTACTGAAGCTTTCTTT. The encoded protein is CASSAQGGTEAFF.

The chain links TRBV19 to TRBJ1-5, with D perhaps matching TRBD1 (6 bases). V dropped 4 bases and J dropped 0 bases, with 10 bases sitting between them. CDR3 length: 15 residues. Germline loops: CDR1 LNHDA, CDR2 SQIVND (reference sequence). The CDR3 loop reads CASSTQGNSNQPQHF. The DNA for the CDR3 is TGTGCCAGTAGTACACAGGGTAATAGCAATCAGCCCCAGCATTTT.

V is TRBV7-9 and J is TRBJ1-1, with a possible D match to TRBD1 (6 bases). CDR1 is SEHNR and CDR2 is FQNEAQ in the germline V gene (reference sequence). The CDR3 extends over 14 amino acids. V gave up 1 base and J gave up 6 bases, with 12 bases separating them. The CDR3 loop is CASSLDPGTSEAFF. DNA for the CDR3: TGTGCCAGCAGCTTAGACCCCGGGACATCTGAAGCTTTCTTT.

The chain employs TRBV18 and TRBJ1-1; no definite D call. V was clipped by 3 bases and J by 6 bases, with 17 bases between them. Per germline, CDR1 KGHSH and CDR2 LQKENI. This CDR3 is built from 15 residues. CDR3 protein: CASSPPGLPGAEAFF. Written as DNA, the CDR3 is TGTGCCAGCTCACCCCCCGGACTACCCGGGGCTGAAGCTTTCTTT.

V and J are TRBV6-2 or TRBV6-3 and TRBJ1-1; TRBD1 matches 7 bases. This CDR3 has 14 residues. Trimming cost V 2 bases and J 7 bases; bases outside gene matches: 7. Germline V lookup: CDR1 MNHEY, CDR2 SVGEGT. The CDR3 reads CASSYGQAGGEAFF. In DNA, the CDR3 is TGTGCCAGCAGTTACGGACAGGCTGGGGGTGAAGCTTTCTTT.

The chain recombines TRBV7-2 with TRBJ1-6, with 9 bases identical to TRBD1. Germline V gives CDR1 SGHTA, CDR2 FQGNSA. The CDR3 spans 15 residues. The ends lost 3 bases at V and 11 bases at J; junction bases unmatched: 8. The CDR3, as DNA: TGTGCCAGCAGCTTCCGGGACAGGGAATCGGCACCCCTCCACTTT. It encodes CASSFRDRESAPLHF.

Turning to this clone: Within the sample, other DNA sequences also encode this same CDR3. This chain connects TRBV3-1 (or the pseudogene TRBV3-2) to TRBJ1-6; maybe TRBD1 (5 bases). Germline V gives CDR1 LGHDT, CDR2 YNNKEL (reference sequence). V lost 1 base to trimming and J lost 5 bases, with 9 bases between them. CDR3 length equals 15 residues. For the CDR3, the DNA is TGTGCCAGCAGCCAAGGAGGGGTAGATAATTCACCCCTCCACTTT. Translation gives CASSQGGVDNSPLHF.

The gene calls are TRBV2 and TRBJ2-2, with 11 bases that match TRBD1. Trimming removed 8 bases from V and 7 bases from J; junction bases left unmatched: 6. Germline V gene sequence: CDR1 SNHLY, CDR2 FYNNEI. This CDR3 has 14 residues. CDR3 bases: TGTGCCAGCGGTTGGACAGGGGGCAGCGGGGAGCTGTTTTTT. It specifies CASGWTGGSGELFF.

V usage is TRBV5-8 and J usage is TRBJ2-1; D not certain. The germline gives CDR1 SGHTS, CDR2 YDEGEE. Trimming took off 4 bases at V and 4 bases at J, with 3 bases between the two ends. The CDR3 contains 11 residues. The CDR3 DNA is TGTGCCAGCAGCAAGTACAATGAGCAGTTCTTC. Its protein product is CASSKYNEQFF.

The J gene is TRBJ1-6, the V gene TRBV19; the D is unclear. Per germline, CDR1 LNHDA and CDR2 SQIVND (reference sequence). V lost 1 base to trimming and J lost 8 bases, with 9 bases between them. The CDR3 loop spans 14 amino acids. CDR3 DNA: TGTGCCAGTAGTATAGGGCAGCTTGATTCACCCCTCCACTTT. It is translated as CASSIGQLDSPLHF.

DNA of the CDR3: TGTGCCAGCAGCCTACTACGATCAGGGCAGGGGGATAGTACGCAGTATTTT. Its translation is CASSLLRSGQGDSTQYF. The J gene is TRBJ2-3, the V gene TRBV7-9; TRBD1 matches at 7 bases. V was pared by 5 bases and J by 8 bases, with 19 bases of the junction left unmatched. The CDR3 runs 17 residues. Germline V CDR1 and CDR2: SEHNR, FQNEAQ (reference sequence).